These 32 T cell receptor beta chains share one sample of origin, sequenced in a study of OX40 agonist ivuxolimab in advanced cancers. The data were produced by immunoSEQ multiplex PCR, yet TCRdb's version contains in-frame clones alone and is incomplete. Of some 68,000 clones in the sample, 75% to 85% were seen once. This specimen consisted of CD4+ or CD8+ T cells sorted from blood, obtained in a trial of the OX40 agonist ivuxolimab. These receptors all stem from an adult with an advanced solid tumor such as melanoma, head and neck, liver or kidney cancer.

The V call is TRBV19, the J call TRBJ2-7, with 8 bases matching TRBD2. This CDR3 has 14 amino acids. Trimming removed 6 bases from V and 2 bases from J; junction bases left unmatched: 6. CDR1 and CDR2 from the germline V gene are LNHDA and SQIVND (reference sequence). The CDR3, as DNA: TGTGCCAGTAGCCCCACTAGCGGCACCTACGAGCAGTACTTC. Its translation is CASSPTSGTYEQYF. The full variable domain, with the rest looked up from reference TRBV19 and TRBJ2-7, is DGGITQSPKYLFRKEGQNVTLSCEQNLNHDAMYWYRQDPGQGLRLIYYSQIVNDFQKGDIAEGYSVSREKKESFPLTVTSAQKNPTAFYLCASSPTSGTYEQYFGPGTRLTVT.

This chain connects TRBV7-8 to TRBJ1-2; 7 nucleotides agree with TRBD1. CDR1 SGHVS and CDR2 FQNEAQ come from the germline V gene. J gave up 8 bases and V 2 bases, and 11 bases lay outside the gene matches. The CDR3 spans 15 residues. CDR3 bases: TGTGCCAGCAGCTTAATCCGTAAGGGGGCGAACGGCTACACCTTC. This sequence encodes CASSLIRKGANGYTF.

J is TRBJ2-5 and V is TRBV7-2; TRBD1 agrees at 10 bases. The length of the CDR3 is 16 residues. Germline V gives CDR1 SGHTA, CDR2 FQGNSA. V lost 0 bases and J lost 4; bases outside the gene matches: 5. The CDR3 DNA sequence: TGTGCCAGCAGCTTAGCGGGCGACAGGGGGCGAGAGACCCAGTACTTC. It specifies CASSLAGDRGRETQYF. The full variable domain, completed using reference TRBV7-2 and TRBJ2-5, is GAGVSQSPSNKVTEKGKDVELRCDPISGHTALYWYRQSLGQGLEFLIYFQGNSAPDKSGLPSDRFSAERTGGSVSTLTIQRTQQEDSAVYLCASSLAGDRGRETQYFGPGTRLLVL.

This chain joins TRBV12-5 and TRBJ2-3; D remains unclear. With 6 bases removed from V and 2 bases from J, the gap between germline ends came to 9 bases. Germline CDR1 and CDR2: LGHNT and FRNRAP. This CDR3 spans 13 amino acids. In DNA form, the CDR3 reads TGTGCTAGTGGCGACTCAAACACAGATACGCAGTATTTT. Encoded protein: CASGDSNTDTQYF.

The chain employs TRBV5-1 and TRBJ2-3; D is perhaps TRBD2 (5 bases). This CDR3 comprises 14 residues. Per the germline V gene, CDR1 is SGHRS and CDR2 is YFSETQ. With 9 bases removed from V and 2 bases from J, the gap between germline ends came to 16 bases. In DNA form, the CDR3 reads TGCGCCACCTCCCCGGGATCGTTCACAGATACGCAGTATTTT. Amino acids: CATSPGSFTDTQYF.

The V gene is TRBV19, the J gene TRBJ1-1; D unresolved. The CDR3 sequence is 13 residues long. V lost 5 bases, J lost 6 bases, and 13 bases lay in between. In germline, CDR1 is LNHDA, CDR2 SQIVND (reference sequence). CDR3 DNA: TGTGCCAGTAGTGTGCAGTCCGAGGCTGAAGCTTTCTTT. It is translated as CASSVQSEAEAFF.

This clone occurred once. This chain joins TRBV7-2 and TRBJ2-7; D not resolved. V dropped 5 bases and J dropped 0 bases, with 11 bases sitting between them. CDR1 is SGHTA, CDR2 FQGNSA, per germline. The CDR3 spans 14 residues. The CDR3 DNA reads TGTGCCAGCAGCGTCCAACCTTTCTCCTACGAGCAGTACTTC. Translating gives CASSVQPFSYEQYF. The variable domain in full, completed from reference TRBV7-2 and TRBJ2-7, reads GAGVSQSPSNKVTEKGKDVELRCDPISGHTALYWYRQSLGQGLEFLIYFQGNSAPDKSGLPSDRFSAERTGGSVSTLTIQRTQQEDSAVYLCASSVQPFSYEQYFGPGTRLTVT.

This sequence joins TRBV18 and TRBJ1-2, with 7 bases that match TRBD1. The CDR3 totals 16 residues. Germline CDR1 reads KGHSH; CDR2 reads LQKENI. V shed 6 bases and J 4 bases; nucleotides not matched to a gene: 14. CDR3 sequence (DNA): TGTGCCAGCTCTCTTAAACAGGGGCCTGAATCCTATGGCTACACCTTC. Protein: CASSLKQGPESYGYTF. Looking up the rest from reference TRBV18 and TRBJ1-2 gives the full variable domain: NAGVMQNPRHLVRRRGQEARLRCSPMKGHSHVYWYRQLPEEGLKFMVYLQKENIIDESGMPKERFSAEFPKEGPSILRIQQVVRGDSAAYFCASSLKQGPESYGYTFGSGTRLTVV.

The rearrangement uses TRBV14 and TRBJ2-7, with D perhaps being TRBD1 or TRBD2 (5 bases each). CDR1 SGHDN and CDR2 FVKESK come from the germline V gene. The V and J ends lost 5 bases and 5 bases respectively, with 16 bases between them. The CDR3 covers 14 residues. The chain's CDR3 is CASSWLGPLHEQYF. Written as DNA, the CDR3 is TGTGCCAGCAGCTGGTTGGGACCCCTACACGAGCAGTACTTC.

The chain uses TRBV5-1 and TRBJ2-3, with 8 positions matching TRBD1. Trimming took 5 bases from V and 4 from J; bases not matched to a gene: 6. Germline-derived CDR1 and CDR2 are SGHRS and YFSETQ. The CDR3 length is 14 residues. In nucleotides, the CDR3 is TGCGCCAGCAGTCGGACAGGGAACGCAGATACGCAGTATTTT. As protein: CASSRTGNADTQYF. The full variable domain, rest sourced from reference TRBV5-1 and TRBJ2-3, is KAGVTQTPRYLIKTRGQQVTLSCSPISGHRSVSWYQQTPGQGLQFLFEYFSETQRNKGNFPGRFSGRQFSNSRSEMNVSTLELGDSALYLCASSRTGNADTQYFGPGTRLTVL.

The chain joins TRBV5-4 to TRBJ1-1, with 8 positions matching TRBD1. Looked up from germline, CDR1 is SGHNT and CDR2 is YYREEE (reference sequence). This CDR3 is 16 amino acids long. Germline trimming cut 0 bases from V and 5 bases from J; bases unmatched to any gene: 9. CDR3 amino acids: CASSLARGQRKTEAFF. The CDR3, as DNA: TGTGCCAGCAGCTTGGCCAGGGGGCAAAGGAAGACTGAAGCTTTCTTT.

The chain recombines TRBV11-1 with TRBJ2-3; 12 bases are shared with TRBD1. This CDR3 is 16 amino acids long. The germline V gene has CDR1 SGHAT and CDR2 FQDESV (reference sequence). J lost 6 bases, V lost 4 bases, and 8 bases had no gene match. CDR3 residues: CASSWGQGASSDTQYF. The CDR3 nucleotides are TGTGCCAGCAGCTGGGGACAGGGGGCCTCGTCGGATACGCAGTATTTT.

This chain joins TRBV9 and TRBJ2-7; perhaps TRBD2 as D (5 bases). The germline CDR1 and CDR2 sequences are SGDLS and YYNGEE. This CDR3 is built from 18 residues. Trimming shortened V by 4 bases and J by 0 bases, and 23 bases separated the two germline ends. CDR3 in amino acids: CASSPHSPIGVSSYEQYF. The CDR3 nucleotides are TGTGCCAGCAGCCCCCACTCCCCCATCGGGGTGAGCTCCTACGAGCAGTACTTC. Together with reference TRBV9 and TRBJ2-7, the CDR3 gives the full variable domain: DSGVTQTPKHLITATGQRVTLRCSPRSGDLSVYWYQQSLDQGLQFLIQYYNGEERAKGNILERFSAQQFPDLHSELNLSSLELGDSALYFCASSPHSPIGVSSYEQYFGPGTRLTVT.

The chain links TRBV27 to TRBJ2-1; 13 bases are shared with TRBD2. Germline loops: CDR1 MNHEY, CDR2 SMNVEV (reference sequence). After removal of 8 bases from V and 7 bases from J, the junction contained 8 bases not matched to a gene. The CDR3 runs 15 residues. The CDR3 here is CASGTSGGAWNEQFF. CDR3 in DNA: TGTGCCAGCGGCACTAGCGGGGGGGCCTGGAATGAGCAGTTCTTC.

CDR3 nucleotide sequence: TGTGCCAGTAATGTGAGGCGGGGGAGGGGGTATGATGGCGGCTACACCTTC. Translating gives CASNVRRGRGYDGGYTF. The V gene is TRBV19, the J gene TRBJ1-2, with D maybe TRBD1 (6 bases). CDR1 and CDR2 (germline): LNHDA, SQIVND (reference sequence). V lost 7 bases and J lost 8, with 29 bases in between. The CDR3 is 17 amino acids.

The chain is built from TRBV5-1 and TRBJ2-2; the match to TRBD1 covers 9 bases. Germline loops: CDR1 SGHRS, CDR2 YFSETQ. The CDR3 consists of 16 residues. V was clipped by 4 bases and J by 5 bases; unmatched bases: 9. DNA of the CDR3: TGCGCCAGCAGCGATCTGGGACAGGGAGGGACCGGGGAGCTGTTTTTT. It translates to CASSDLGQGGTGELFF.

For the CDR3, the DNA is TGTGCCAGCAGCTCATCCACCCGACAGGGAAAATATGGCTACACCTTC. Protein: CASSSSTRQGKYGYTF. This chain joins TRBV7-9 and TRBJ1-2, with 7 bases lining up with TRBD1. From germline, CDR1 is SEHNR and CDR2 FQNEAQ (reference sequence). The CDR3 consists of 16 residues. J was trimmed by 5 bases and V by 4 bases; bases with no gene match: 13.

This chain links TRBV6-1 with TRBJ2-7; unclear D gene. V was pared by 6 bases and J by 3 bases, with 9 bases between. CDR3 length: 12 amino acids. Germline loops: CDR1 MNHNS, CDR2 SASEGT. The CDR3 loop reads CASSLNLYEQYF. The CDR3 region has the DNA TGTGCCAGCAGCCTGAACCTCTACGAGCAGTACTTC.

J is TRBJ2-5 and V is TRBV7-2, with D hard to call. CDR3 length: 11 amino acids. The V gene lost 2 bases and the J gene lost 7 bases, with 5 bases spanning the gap. The germline V gene has CDR1 SGHTA and CDR2 FQGNSA. The CDR3 bases are TGTGCCAGCAGCTTATCGGGGACCCAGTACTTC. Translation: CASSLSGTQYF.

The chain is built from TRBV5-1 and TRBJ2-3, with D possibly TRBD2 on 7 matching bases. V lost 1 base and J 2 bases, leaving 14 bases between the germline ends. Germline V lookup: CDR1 SGHRS, CDR2 YFSETQ. The CDR3 totals 16 residues. CDR3 amino acids: CASSLRPGGLTDTQYF. Written as DNA, the CDR3 is TGCGCCAGCAGCTTGCGGCCGGGGGGCCTCACAGATACGCAGTATTTT.

The J gene is TRBJ2-2, the V gene TRBV9; 7 bases line up with TRBD1. Trimming removed 4 bases from V and 10 bases from J; junction bases left unmatched: 7. The CDR3 spans 13 residues. Germline V gives CDR1 SGDLS, CDR2 YYNGEE. CDR3 sequence reads: CASSPRQGAELFF. In DNA form, the CDR3 reads TGTGCCAGCAGCCCGCGACAGGGCGCGGAGCTGTTTTTT.

This clone showed up just once. The chain recombines TRBV30 with TRBJ2-3; 7 bases fit TRBD2. The germline V gene has CDR1 GTSNPN and CDR2 SVGIG (reference sequence). V was clipped by 1 base and J by 1 base; unmatched bases: 2. The CDR3 has 14 amino acids. In nucleotides, the CDR3 is TGTGCCTGGAGTGCGGCGGGAGGCACAGATACGCAGTATTTT. This translates into CAWSAAGGTDTQYF.

The chain uses TRBV5-6 and TRBJ2-7; maybe TRBD1 (6 bases). Germline lookup yields CDR1 SGHDT and CDR2 YYEEEE. Trimming took 0 bases from V and 3 from J, leaving 10 bases between them. CDR3 length equals 14 residues. The DNA for the CDR3 is TGTGCCAGCAGCTTGGCAGGGGTCAGCTACGAGCAGTACTTC. It yields the protein CASSLAGVSYEQYF.

This sequence joins TRBV5-8 and TRBJ2-3; 10 bases map to TRBD1. Germline V gene lookup returns CDR1 SGHTS and CDR2 YDEGEE. After removal of 4 bases from V and 5 bases from J, the junction contained 7 bases not matched to a gene. The CDR3 has 15 amino acids. CDR3: CASSPDRGLKDTQYF. CDR3 DNA: TGTGCCAGCAGCCCGGACAGGGGGTTAAAAGATACGCAGTATTTT.

The CDR3 protein is CSAGQETQYF. The CDR3 DNA follows: TGCAGTGCTGGGCAAGAGACCCAGTACTTC. This rearrangement joins TRBV20-1 to TRBJ2-5; unclear D gene. The CDR3 sequence is 10 residues long. V gave up 5 bases and J gave up 2 bases, with 3 bases separating them. Germline values: CDR1 DFQATT, CDR2 SNEGSKA (reference sequence).

This sequence joins TRBV6-1 and TRBJ1-4; D gene unclear. Trimming removed 4 bases from V and 3 bases from J, with 15 bases in between. The CDR3 has 16 amino acids. Germline V gene sequence: CDR1 MNHNS, CDR2 SASEGT. The DNA for the CDR3 is TGTGCCAGCAGTGGACGAGGGTTTGCAGCTAATGAAAAACTGTTTTTT. As protein: CASSGRGFAANEKLFF.

This rearrangement joins TRBV5-1 to TRBJ1-6, with 10 bases aligning to TRBD1. Germline loops: CDR1 SGHRS, CDR2 YFSETQ. Trimming cost V 0 bases and J 10 bases; bases outside gene matches: 10. The CDR3 has 17 amino acids. CDR3 amino acids: CASSLEGTGVVGSPLHF. The DNA for the CDR3 is TGCGCCAGCAGCTTGGAGGGGACAGGGGTTGTAGGGTCACCCCTCCACTTT.

This chain uses TRBV5-1 with TRBJ1-2; perhaps TRBD1 as D (5 bases). Trimming shortened V by 1 base and J by 4 bases, and 17 bases separated the two germline ends. The CDR3 totals 16 residues. Germline-derived CDR1 and CDR2 are SGHRS and YFSETQ. CDR3: CASSLRIQAVGYGYTF. For the CDR3, the DNA is TGCGCCAGCAGCTTGCGCATACAGGCGGTGGGCTATGGCTACACCTTC.

In this sample, this clone turned up a few times. The chain links TRBV5-4 to TRBJ1-1, with TRBD1 as a possible D gene (5 bases). This CDR3 has 13 amino acids. Germline V CDR1 and CDR2: SGHNT, YYREEE (reference sequence). Trimming stripped 3 bases from V and 7 bases from J, with 13 bases between. The CDR3 region is CASSSQGSIEAFF. CDR3 nucleotide sequence: TGTGCCAGCAGCTCCCAGGGAAGCATTGAAGCTTTCTTT.

The genes are TRBV29-1 and TRBJ2-3, with D hard to call. Trimming took off 4 bases at V and 6 bases at J, with 11 bases between the two ends. Germline CDR1 is SQVTM and CDR2 is ANQGSEA. The CDR3 loop spans 12 amino acids. The CDR3 bases are TGCAGCGTTGGACTCTCCCATGATACGCAGTATTTT. Translation: CSVGLSHDTQYF.

V gene TRBV7-7 combines with J gene TRBJ1-3; TRBD1 agrees at 9 bases. The V gene's germline CDR1 is SSHAT and CDR2 FNYEAQ (reference sequence). This CDR3 has 15 residues. The V gene end was trimmed by 5 bases and the J gene end by 1 base; junction bases not matched to a gene: 3. The CDR3 nucleotides read TGTGCCAGCAGCGCGGACAGGGGATCTGGAAACACCATATATTTT. Amino acids: CASSADRGSGNTIYF.

This chain links TRBV11-2 with TRBJ2-1; D is uncertain. The CDR3 has 12 residues. V was pared by 8 bases and J by 9 bases, with 14 bases between. Germline CDR1 is SGHAT and CDR2 is FQNNGV. DNA of the CDR3: TGTGCCAGCGCCCCCTATATCAGTGAGCAGTTCTTC. It yields the protein CASAPYISEQFF.